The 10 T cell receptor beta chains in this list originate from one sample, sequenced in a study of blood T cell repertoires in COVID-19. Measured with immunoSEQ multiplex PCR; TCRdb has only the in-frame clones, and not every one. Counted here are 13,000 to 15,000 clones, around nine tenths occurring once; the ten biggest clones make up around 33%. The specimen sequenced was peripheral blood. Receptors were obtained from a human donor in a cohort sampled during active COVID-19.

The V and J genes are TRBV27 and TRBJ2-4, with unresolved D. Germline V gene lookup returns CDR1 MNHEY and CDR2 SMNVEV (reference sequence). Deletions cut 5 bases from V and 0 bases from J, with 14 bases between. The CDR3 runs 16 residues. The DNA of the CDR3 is TGTGCCAGCAGTCCGCTACAGAGCCTAGCCAAAAACATTCAGTACTTC. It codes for CASSPLQSLAKNIQYF.

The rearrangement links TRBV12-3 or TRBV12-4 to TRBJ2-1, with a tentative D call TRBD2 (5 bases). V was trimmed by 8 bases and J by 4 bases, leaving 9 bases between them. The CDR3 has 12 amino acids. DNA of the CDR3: TGTGCCAGCGGAGAGCGGTACAATGAGCAGTTCTTC. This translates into CASGERYNEQFF.

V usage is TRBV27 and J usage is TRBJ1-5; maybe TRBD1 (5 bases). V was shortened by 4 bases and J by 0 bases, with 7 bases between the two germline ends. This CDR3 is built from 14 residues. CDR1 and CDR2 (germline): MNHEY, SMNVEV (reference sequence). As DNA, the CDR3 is TGTGCCAGCAGTTCCAGGGATAGCAATCAGCCCCAGCATTTT. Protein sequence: CASSSRDSNQPQHF.

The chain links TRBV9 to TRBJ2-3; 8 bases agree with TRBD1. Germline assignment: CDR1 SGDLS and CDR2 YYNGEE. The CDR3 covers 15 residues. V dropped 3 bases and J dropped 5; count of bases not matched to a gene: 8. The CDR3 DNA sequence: TGTGCCAGCAGCGGACCGGGACAGGTCAGAGATACGCAGTATTTT. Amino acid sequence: CASSGPGQVRDTQYF. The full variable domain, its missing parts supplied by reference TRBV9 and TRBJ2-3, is DSGVTQTPKHLITATGQRVTLRCSPRSGDLSVYWYQQSLDQGLQFLIQYYNGEERAKGNILERFSAQQFPDLHSELNLSSLELGDSALYFCASSGPGQVRDTQYFGPGTRLTVL.

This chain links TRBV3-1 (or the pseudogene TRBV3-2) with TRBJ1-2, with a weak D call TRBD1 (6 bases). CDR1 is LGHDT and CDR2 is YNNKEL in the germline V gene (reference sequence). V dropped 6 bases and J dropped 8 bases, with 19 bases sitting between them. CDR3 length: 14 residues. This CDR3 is CASRETGYHGGYTF. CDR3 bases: TGTGCCAGCAGAGAGACAGGATATCACGGCGGCTACACCTTC.

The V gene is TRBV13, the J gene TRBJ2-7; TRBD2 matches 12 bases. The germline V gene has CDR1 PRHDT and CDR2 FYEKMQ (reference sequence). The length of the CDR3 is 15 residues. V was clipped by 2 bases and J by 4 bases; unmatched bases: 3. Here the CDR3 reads CASSLTTSGGYEQYF. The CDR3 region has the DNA TGTGCCAGCAGCTTAACGACTAGCGGGGGTTACGAGCAGTACTTC.

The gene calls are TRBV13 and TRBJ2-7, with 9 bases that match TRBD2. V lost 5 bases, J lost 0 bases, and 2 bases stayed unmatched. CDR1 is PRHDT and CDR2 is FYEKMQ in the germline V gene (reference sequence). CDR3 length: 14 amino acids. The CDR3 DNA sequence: TGTGCCAGCAGCCGTAGCGGGAGCTCCTACGAGCAGTACTTC. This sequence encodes CASSRSGSSYEQYF. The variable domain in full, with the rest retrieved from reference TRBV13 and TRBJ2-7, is AAGVIQSPRHLIKEKRETATLKCYPIPRHDTVYWYQQGPGQDPQFLISFYEKMQSDKGSIPDRFSAQQFSDYHSELNMSSLELGDSALYFCASSRSGSSYEQYFGPGTRLTVT.

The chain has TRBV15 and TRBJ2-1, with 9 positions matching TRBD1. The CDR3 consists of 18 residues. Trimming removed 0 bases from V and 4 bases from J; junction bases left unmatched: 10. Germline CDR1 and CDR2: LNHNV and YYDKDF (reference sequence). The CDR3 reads CATSRDYRGPKAYNEQFF. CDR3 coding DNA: TGTGCCACCAGCAGAGATTACAGGGGGCCGAAAGCTTACAATGAGCAGTTCTTC.

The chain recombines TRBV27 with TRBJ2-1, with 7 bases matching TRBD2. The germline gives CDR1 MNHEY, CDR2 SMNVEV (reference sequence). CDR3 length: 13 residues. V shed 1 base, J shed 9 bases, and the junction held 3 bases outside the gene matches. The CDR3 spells CASSLLASGEQFF. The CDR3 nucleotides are TGTGCCAGCAGTTTATTGGCTAGCGGTGAGCAGTTCTTC.

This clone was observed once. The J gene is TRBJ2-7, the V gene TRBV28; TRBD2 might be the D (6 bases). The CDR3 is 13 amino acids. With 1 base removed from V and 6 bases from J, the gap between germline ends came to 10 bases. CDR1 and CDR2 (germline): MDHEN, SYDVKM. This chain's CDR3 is CASSLSRGGEQYF. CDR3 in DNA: TGTGCCAGCAGTTTATCGAGGGGAGGCGAGCAGTACTTC.